The clone carrying this T cell receptor (beta chain) appeared a single time. This sample was taken from a study of beta chain features in type 1 diabetes. As every portion of the isolated RNA was reverse transcribed, the sequencing read expressed TCRB transcripts. The method was immunoSEQ multiplex PCR; TCRdb's version includes in-frame clones alone and lacks a portion of them. The sample lists 860,000 or so clones; roughly 16% were seen once. From germline, CDR1 is MDHEN and CDR2 SYDVKM. V was cut by 4 bases and J by 2 bases, with 20 bases left in between. The CDR3 is 17 residues long. The specimen was naive CD4+ T cells from blood. The rearrangement links TRBV28 to TRBJ1-2, with D perhaps TRBD1 (5 bases). This sequence was found in a woman between 18 and 29 years old in good health. CDR3 amino acids: CASSYNEGKSYNYGYTF. Written as DNA, the CDR3 is TGTGCCAGCAGTTATAACGAGGGGAAATCATACAACTATGGCTACACCTTC.